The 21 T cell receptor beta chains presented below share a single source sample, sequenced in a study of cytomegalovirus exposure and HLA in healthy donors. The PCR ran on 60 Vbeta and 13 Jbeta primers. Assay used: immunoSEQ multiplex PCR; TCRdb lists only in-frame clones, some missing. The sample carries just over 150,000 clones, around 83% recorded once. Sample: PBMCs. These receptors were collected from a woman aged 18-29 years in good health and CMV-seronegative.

The CDR3 DNA reads TGTGCCAGCAGTGCCGTATGGGAGGGGATCTATGGCTACACCTTC. This codes for CASSAVWEGIYGYTF. V gene TRBV28 combines with J gene TRBJ1-2, with D possibly being TRBD1 (5 bases). V lost 5 bases, J lost 4 bases, and 17 bases lay in between. The CDR3 is made up of 15 amino acids. CDR1 is MDHEN, CDR2 SYDVKM, per germline.

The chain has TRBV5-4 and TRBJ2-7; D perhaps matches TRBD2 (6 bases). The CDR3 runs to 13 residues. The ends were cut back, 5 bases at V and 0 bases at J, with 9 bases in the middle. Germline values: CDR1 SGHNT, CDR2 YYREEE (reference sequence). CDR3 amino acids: CASRRDFSYEQYF. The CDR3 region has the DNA TGTGCCAGCAGACGGGACTTCTCCTACGAGCAGTACTTC.

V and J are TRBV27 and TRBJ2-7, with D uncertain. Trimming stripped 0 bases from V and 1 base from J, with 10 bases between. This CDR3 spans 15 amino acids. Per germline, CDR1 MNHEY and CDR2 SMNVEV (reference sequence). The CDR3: CASSLSGGWSYEQYF. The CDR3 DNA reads TGTGCCAGCAGTTTATCCGGCGGATGGTCCTACGAGCAGTACTTC.

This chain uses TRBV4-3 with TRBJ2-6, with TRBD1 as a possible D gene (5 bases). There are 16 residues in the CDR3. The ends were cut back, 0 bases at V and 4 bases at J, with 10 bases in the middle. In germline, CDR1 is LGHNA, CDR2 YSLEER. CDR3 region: CASSQDLGQGANVLTF. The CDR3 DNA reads TGCGCCAGCAGCCAAGATTTGGGGCAGGGGGCCAACGTCCTGACTTTC.

The CDR3 DNA reads as TGTGCCAGCAGTGACTACAGGGGGGGAGGCTACACCTTC. Its translation: CASSDYRGGGYTF. The V and J genes are TRBV27 and TRBJ1-2, with 8 bases that match TRBD1. The CDR3 extends over 13 amino acids. From germline, CDR1 is MNHEY and CDR2 SMNVEV (reference sequence). The ends lost 5 bases at V and 8 bases at J; junction bases unmatched: 7.

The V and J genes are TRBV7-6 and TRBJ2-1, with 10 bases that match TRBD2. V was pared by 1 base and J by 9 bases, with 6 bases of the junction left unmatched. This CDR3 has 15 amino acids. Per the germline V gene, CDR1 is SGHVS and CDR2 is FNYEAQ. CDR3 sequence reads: CASSLGLAGRCEQFF. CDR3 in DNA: TGTGCCAGCAGCTTAGGACTAGCGGGCCGATGTGAGCAGTTCTTC.

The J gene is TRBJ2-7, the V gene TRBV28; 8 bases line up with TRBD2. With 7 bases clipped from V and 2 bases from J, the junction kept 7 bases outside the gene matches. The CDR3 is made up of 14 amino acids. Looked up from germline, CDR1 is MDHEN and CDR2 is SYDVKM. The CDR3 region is CASTLSGGTYEQYF. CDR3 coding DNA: TGTGCCAGCACCCTCAGCGGGGGAACCTACGAGCAGTACTTC.

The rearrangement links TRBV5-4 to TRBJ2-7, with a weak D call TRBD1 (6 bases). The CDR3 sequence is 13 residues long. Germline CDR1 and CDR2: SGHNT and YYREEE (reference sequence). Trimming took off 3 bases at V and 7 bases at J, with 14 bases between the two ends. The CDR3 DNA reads TGTGCCAGCAGCTCGCCAGGGGCAGGTGAGCAGTACTTC. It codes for CASSSPGAGEQYF.

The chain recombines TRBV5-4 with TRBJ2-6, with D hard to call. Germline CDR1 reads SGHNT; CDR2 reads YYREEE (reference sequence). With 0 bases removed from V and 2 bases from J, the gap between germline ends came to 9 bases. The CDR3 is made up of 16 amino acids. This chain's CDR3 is CASSLVQIAGANVLTF. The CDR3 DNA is TGTGCCAGCAGCTTGGTCCAGATCGCTGGGGCCAACGTCCTGACTTTC.

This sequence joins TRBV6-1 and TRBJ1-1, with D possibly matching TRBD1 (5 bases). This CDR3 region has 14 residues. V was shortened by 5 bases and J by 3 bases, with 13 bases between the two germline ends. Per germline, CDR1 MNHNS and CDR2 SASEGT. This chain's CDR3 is CASSFQEGYTEAFF. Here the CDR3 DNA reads TGTGCCAGCAGTTTTCAGGAGGGGTACACTGAAGCTTTCTTT.

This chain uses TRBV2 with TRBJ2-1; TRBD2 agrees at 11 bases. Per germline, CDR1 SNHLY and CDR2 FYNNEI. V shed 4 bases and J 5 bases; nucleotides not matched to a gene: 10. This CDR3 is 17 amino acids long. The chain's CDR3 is CASSGPVAGGFNNEQFF. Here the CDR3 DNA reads TGTGCCAGCAGTGGGCCGGTAGCGGGGGGGTTCAACAATGAGCAGTTCTTC.

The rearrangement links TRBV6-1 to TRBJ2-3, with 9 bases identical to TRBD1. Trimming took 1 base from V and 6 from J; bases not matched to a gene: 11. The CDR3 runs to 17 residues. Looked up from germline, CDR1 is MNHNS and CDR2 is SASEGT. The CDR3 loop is CASSEGPNRGRVDTQYF. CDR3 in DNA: TGTGCCAGCAGTGAAGGTCCCAACAGGGGGCGAGTGGATACGCAGTATTTT.

CDR3 sequence: CASSKGGTGGHEQYF. The CDR3 nucleotides are TGTGCCAGCAGCAAAGGGGGCACAGGGGGGCACGAGCAGTACTTC. The chain recombines TRBV21-1 with TRBJ2-7; whether TRBD1, the table's D call, matches the DNA was not checked. TRBV21-1 is annotated as a pseudogene. This CDR3 has 15 amino acids.

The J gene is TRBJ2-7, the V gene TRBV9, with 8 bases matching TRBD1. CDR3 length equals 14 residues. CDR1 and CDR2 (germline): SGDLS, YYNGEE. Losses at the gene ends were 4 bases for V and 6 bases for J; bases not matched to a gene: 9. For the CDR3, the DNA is TGTGCCAGCAGCCCCCGGACAGGGAGGTGCGAGCAGTACTTC. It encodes CASSPRTGRCEQYF.

CDR3 in amino acids: CASSLRTSGTDTQYF. The CDR3 DNA follows: TGTGCCAGCAGCTTGCGGACTAGCGGCACAGATACGCAGTATTTT. The chain uses TRBV5-4 and TRBJ2-3; 9 bases are a match to TRBD2. J lost 1 base, V lost 1 base, and 1 base had no gene match. Germline CDR1 SGHNT, CDR2 YYREEE (reference sequence). CDR3 length: 15 residues.

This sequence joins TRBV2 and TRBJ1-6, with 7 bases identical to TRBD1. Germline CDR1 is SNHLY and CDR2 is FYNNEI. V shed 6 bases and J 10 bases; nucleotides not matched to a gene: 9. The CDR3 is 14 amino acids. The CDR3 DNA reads TGTGCCAGCAGGGAGCAGGGGGGAAGCTCACCCCTCCACTTT. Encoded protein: CASREQGGSSPLHF.

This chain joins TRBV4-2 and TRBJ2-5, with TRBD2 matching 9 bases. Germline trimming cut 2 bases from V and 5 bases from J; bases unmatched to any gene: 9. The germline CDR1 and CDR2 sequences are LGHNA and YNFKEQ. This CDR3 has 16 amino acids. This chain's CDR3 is CASSQPTRGGMETQYF. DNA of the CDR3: TGTGCCAGCAGCCAACCCACGCGGGGGGGCATGGAGACCCAGTACTTC.

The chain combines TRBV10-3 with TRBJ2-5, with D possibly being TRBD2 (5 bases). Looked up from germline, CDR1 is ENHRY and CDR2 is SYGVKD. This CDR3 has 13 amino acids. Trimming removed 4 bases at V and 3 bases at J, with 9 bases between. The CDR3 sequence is CAISVRGEETQYF. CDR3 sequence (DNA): TGTGCCATCAGTGTCCGGGGAGAAGAGACCCAGTACTTC.

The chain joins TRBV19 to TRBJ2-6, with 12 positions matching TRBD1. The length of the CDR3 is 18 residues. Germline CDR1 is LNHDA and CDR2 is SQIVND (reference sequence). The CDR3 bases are TGTGCGGCCGGGACAGGGGGCGGCTGGGTCTCTGGGGCCAACGTCCTGACTTTC. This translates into CAAGTGGGWVSGANVLTF.

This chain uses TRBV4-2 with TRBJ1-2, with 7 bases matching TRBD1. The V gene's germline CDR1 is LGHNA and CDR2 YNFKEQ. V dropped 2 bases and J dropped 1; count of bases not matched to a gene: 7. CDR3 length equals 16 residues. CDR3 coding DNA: TGTGCCAGCAGCCAACCCGGACAGGAGCTTAACTATGGCTACACCTTC. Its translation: CASSQPGQELNYGYTF.

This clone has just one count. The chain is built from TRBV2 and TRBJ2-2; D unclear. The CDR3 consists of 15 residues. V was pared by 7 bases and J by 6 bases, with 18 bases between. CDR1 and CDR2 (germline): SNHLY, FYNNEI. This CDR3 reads CASTRRSTNPGELFF. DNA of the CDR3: TGTGCCAGCACCCGTCGGTCCACCAACCCCGGGGAGCTGTTTTTT.